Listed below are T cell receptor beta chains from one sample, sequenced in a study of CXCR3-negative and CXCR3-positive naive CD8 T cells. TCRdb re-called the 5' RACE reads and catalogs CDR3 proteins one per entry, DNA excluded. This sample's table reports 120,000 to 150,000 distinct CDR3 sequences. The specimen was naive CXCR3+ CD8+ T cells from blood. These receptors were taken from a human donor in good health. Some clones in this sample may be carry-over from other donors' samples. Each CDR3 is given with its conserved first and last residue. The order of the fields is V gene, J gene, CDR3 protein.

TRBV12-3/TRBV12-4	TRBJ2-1	CASRTGGFYNEQFF
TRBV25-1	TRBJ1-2	CASSVGQGEDYGYTF
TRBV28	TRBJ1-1	CASSYLSTEAFF
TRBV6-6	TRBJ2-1	CASSYRGERGHEQFF
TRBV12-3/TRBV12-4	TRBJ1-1	CASGSRQNTEAFF
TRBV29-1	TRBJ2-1	CSVENWDRANEQFF
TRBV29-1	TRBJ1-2	CSVEDQQVLDYGYTF
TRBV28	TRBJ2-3	CASRIVWGTDTQYF
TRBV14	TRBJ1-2	CASSQVGGNYGYTF
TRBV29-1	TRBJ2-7	CSVSGQGGYEQYF
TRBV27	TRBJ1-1	CASSWDRGLSEAFF
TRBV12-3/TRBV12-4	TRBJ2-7	CASSLRENSRYEQYF
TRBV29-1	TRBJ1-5	CSVALSGNQPQHF
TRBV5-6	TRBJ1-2	CASSLVSGHGYTF
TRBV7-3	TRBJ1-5	CASSRGLGQPQHF
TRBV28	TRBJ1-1	CASSAQGYTEAFF
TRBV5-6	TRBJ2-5	CASSLYGGLVPQETQYF
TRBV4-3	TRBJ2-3	CASSQDPIPGGTADTQYF
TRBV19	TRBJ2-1	CATRASDVSYNEQFF
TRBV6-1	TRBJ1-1	CASSPGKTNTEAFF
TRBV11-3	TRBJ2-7	CASSLDLDNEQYF
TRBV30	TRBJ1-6	CAWATGQGNSPLHF
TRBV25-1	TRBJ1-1	CASSAGQNTEAFF
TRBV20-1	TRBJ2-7	CSARALDRGSYEQYF
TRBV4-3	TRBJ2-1	CASSLRQGASNEQFF
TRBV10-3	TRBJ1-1	CAISESGAHTEAFF
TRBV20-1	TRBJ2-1	CSAREIAGASYNEQFF
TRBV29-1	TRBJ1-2	CSVEAPGWTHGYTF
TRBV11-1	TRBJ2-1	CASSYSLSSYNDQFF
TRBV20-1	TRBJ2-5	CSARPSGAPKETQYF
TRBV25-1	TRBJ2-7	CASSEFSGQGHNEQYF
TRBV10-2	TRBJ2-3	CASYTGRITDTQYF
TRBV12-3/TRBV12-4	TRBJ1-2	CASTQGDSDGYTF
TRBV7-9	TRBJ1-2	CASSLESGQPFGYTF
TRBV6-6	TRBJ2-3	CASSLLAASTDTQYF
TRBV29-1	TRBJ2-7	CSVDGLNGGYEQYF
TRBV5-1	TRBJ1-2	CASSPGTALGYGYTF
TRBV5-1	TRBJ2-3	CASSEGRTADTQYF
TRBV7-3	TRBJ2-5	CASSLTGGLLETQYF
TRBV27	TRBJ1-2	CATVDGYYGYTF
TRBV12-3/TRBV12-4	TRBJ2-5	CASSPGALAGGPGEETQYF
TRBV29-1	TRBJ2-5	CSVEDGMETQYF
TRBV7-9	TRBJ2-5	CASSTRDRGRETQYF
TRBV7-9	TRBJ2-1	CASTHPQGINNEQFF
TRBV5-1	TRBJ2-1	CASSLQVNNEQFF
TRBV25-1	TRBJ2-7	CASSELNRPYEQYF
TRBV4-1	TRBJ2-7	CASSPTIMFPVEQYF
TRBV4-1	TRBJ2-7	CATSQEERTTYEQYF
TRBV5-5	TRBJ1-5	CASSLAGGANQPQHF
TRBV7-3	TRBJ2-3	CASSPSGRDTQYF
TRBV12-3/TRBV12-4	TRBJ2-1	CASQPTHFSYNEQFF